These T cell receptor beta chains were read from a single sample in a study of OX40 agonist ivuxolimab in advanced cancers. TCRdb keeps only in-frame clones here, not all; method: immunoSEQ multiplex PCR. In the table there are roughly 10,000 clones, 70% to 85% of which are singletons. Sequenced material: CD4+ or CD8+ T cells sorted from blood, taken in a trial of the OX40 agonist ivuxolimab. The receptors originated from an adult with an advanced solid tumor such as melanoma, head and neck, liver or kidney cancer. The conserved cysteine and the conserved F or W are not part of the CDR3 here. D genes are given only for firm matches.

J gene: TRBJ2-1
V gene: TRBV11-1
D gene: -
CDR3 protein: ASSLLQPYNEQF

J gene: TRBJ2-7
V gene: TRBV25-1
D gene: TRBD2
CDR3 protein: ASSEYAGGPYEQY

J gene: TRBJ1-1
V gene: TRBV6-1
D gene: -
CDR3 protein: ASSESENTEAF

J gene: TRBJ1-1
V gene: TRBV6-5
D gene: -
CDR3 protein: ASSYSSPGNTEAF

J gene: TRBJ2-7
V gene: TRBV9
D gene: TRBD1
CDR3 protein: ASSPRQGYEQY

J gene: TRBJ2-7
V gene: TRBV7-6
D gene: -
CDR3 protein: ASSLIPGTYEQY

J gene: TRBJ2-1
V gene: TRBV6-6
D gene: -
CDR3 protein: ASTHSAHEQF

J gene: TRBJ2-1
V gene: TRBV9
D gene: TRBD2
CDR3 protein: ASSVGLAANNEQF

J gene: TRBJ2-7
V gene: TRBV29-1
D gene: TRBD2
CDR3 protein: SVGLAGAYEQY

J gene: TRBJ2-7
V gene: TRBV9
D gene: -
CDR3 protein: ASSDSAASYEQY

J gene: TRBJ2-3
V gene: TRBV27
D gene: TRBD1
CDR3 protein: ASSARDSLKDTQY

J gene: TRBJ2-2
V gene: TRBV14
D gene: -
CDR3 protein: ASSLTGSFTGELF

J gene: TRBJ2-1
V gene: TRBV11-3
D gene: TRBD2
CDR3 protein: ASSGGLAPYNEQF

J gene: TRBJ2-3
V gene: TRBV14
D gene: -
CDR3 protein: ASSQDSLDTQY

J gene: TRBJ2-1
V gene: TRBV30
D gene: TRBD2
CDR3 protein: AWGRGGFNEQF

J gene: TRBJ1-1
V gene: TRBV2
D gene: -
CDR3 protein: ASSRANTEAF

J gene: TRBJ2-7
V gene: TRBV11-3
D gene: TRBD1
CDR3 protein: ASSYRGQGEYEQY

J gene: TRBJ2-7
V gene: TRBV7-8
D gene: TRBD2
CDR3 protein: ASSPRVSGSSYEQY

J gene: TRBJ2-3
V gene: TRBV7-3
D gene: TRBD2
CDR3 protein: ASSGGGTSGRTDTQY

J gene: TRBJ2-7
V gene: TRBV5-6
D gene: TRBD2
CDR3 protein: ASSFRTSGGAKGYEQY

J gene: TRBJ2-1
V gene: TRBV27
D gene: TRBD1
CDR3 protein: ASSFSPGQVYNEQF

J gene: TRBJ1-2
V gene: TRBV25-1
D gene: -
CDR3 protein: ASQSDSYGYT

J gene: TRBJ2-7
V gene: TRBV10-2
D gene: TRBD2
CDR3 protein: ASRVPSGDFSSYEQY

J gene: TRBJ2-7
V gene: TRBV14
D gene: -
CDR3 protein: ASSHQPYEQY

J gene: TRBJ2-7
V gene: TRBV11-2
D gene: -
CDR3 protein: ASSLDFYEQY